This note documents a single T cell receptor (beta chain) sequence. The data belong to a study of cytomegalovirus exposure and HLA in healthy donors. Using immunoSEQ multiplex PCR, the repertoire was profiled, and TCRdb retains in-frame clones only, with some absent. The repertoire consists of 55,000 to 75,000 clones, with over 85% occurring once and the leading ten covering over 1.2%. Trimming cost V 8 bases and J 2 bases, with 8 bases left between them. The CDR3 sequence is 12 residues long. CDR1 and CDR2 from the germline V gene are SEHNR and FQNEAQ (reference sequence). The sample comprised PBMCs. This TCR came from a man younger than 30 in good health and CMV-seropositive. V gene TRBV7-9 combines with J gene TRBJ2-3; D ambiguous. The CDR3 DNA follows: TGTGCCAGCTGGGCCGCCACAGATACGCAGTATTTT. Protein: CASWAATDTQYF.